This T cell receptor beta chain emerged from a study of PD-1 blockade in classical Hodgkin lymphoma (dated by TCRdb to the early 2020s). About the study as a whole: Nivolumab dosing was 3 mg/kg intravenously every 2 weeks, continuing until either disease progression or unacceptable toxicity. A peripheral blood immune signature of response to PD-1 blockade in classical Hodgkin lymphoma was defined using TCR beta sequencing and CyTOF. Overall results and qualifications from the work: Baseline TCR diversity was reported to be lower in newly diagnosed patients than in healthy donors and to be lower still in relapsed/refractory patients. Lower diversity was observed in patients in whom nivolumab was started less than 1 year after ASCT, and these patients were excluded from later analyses so that confounding by immune reconstitution would be avoided. The study covered only a single clinical trial cohort, and the causes of the repertoire differences, possibly disease activity or prior therapy, were still not defined. A significant rise by C4D1 was seen in CD4+ but not CD8+ TCR diversity (p=0.0027 vs p=0.16), with the rise being most apparent in complete responders (p=0.02). Trial patients achieving complete response had baseline diversity similar to newly diagnosed patients, whereas partial responders and progressors had significantly lower diversity.

The CDR3 covers 15 residues, taking in both the cysteine and the phenylalanine. CDR3 DNA only is kept here, 45 bases in frame from base 1. For CDR1 and CDR2, the germline V gene (reference sequence) lists MNHEY and SMNVEV. V ends up 5 bases short and J 8 bases short, with an unmatched junction base count of 6. A remark on this clone: Its binding antigen is unknown. No base-level quality is on record; no much larger clone is a single base apart.

The Qiagen DNeasy kit was used to extract genomic DNA both from unsorted PBMCs and from the negatively selected CD4+ and CD8+ fractions. Using primers that anneal to V and J segments, immunoSEQ multiplex PCR amplified the TCR beta CDR3 regions. A synthetic immune receptor repertoire was used to minimize amplification bias, and remaining bias was computationally removed after sequencing. The study's own analysis went as follows. Custom Python scripts were used to quantify repertoire diversity as the Shannon entropy index. Unsorted, CD4+ and CD8+ repertoires were examined separately, except in combined analyses, for which CD4+ and CD8+ sequences were merged in silico. Clonal expansion was defined as at least a 2-fold frequency increase after treatment relative to C1D1, with a pseudocount of 0.5 for undetected baseline clones. Singleton clones were defined as clones with 0 or 1 copy at C1D1, and non-singleton clones were defined as clones with 2 or more copies. Clones expanded in unsorted samples were labelled as CD4+, CD8+ or unknown by matching protein sequences in sorted samples from the same patient. Wilcoxon tests on paired samples were used to test changes in diversity from C1D1 to C4D1. This is the immuneACCESS table as TCRdb keeps it, with only in-frame sequences that have V and J called. A part of the clones is gone; compared with another copy, unresolved V genes explain less than half, and the rest is unexplained. That table gives V, J and clone size, and the DNA gave D and trimming. Present in this sample are 90,000 or so clones, about nine tenths of which were seen just once. The top ten constitute approximately 2.5% of the sample.

The time point tag for this specimen amounts to: cycle 2 day 1 (C2D1) of nivolumab. Every trial patient had relapsed after autologous stem cell transplantation, and cohorts A, B and C differed in prior brentuximab vedotin exposure. The trial cohort comprised 60 or so patients with relapsed/refractory classical Hodgkin lymphoma whose best overall responses were complete response, partial response or progressive disease. Trial patients were treated with single-agent nivolumab in the multi-cohort phase II CheckMate 205 trial. An independent review committee assessed best overall response by applying the 2007 International Working Group response criteria. Trial PBMCs were collected immediately before nivolumab initiation (C1D1) and during therapy at cycle 2 day 1 and cycle 4 day 1. Peripheral blood was collected in 8 mL Vacutainer Cell Preparation Tubes, from which PBMCs were isolated by centrifugation and then cryopreserved.

The rearrangement joined TRBV27 to TRBJ2-1, with 13 middle bases fitting TRBD2. This receptor was taken from a human donor with classical Hodgkin lymphoma. Sample: peripheral blood mononuclear cells (PBMCs), taken before the second cycle of nivolumab. The CDR3 amino acid sequence is: CASSPTSGRLHEQFF. The nucleotides are TGTGCCAGCAGTCCGACTAGCGGGAGGCTCCATGAGCAGTTCTTC.